This T cell receptor (beta chain) was recovered during a study of beta chain features in type 1 diabetes. As for the study in general: There was similarity between patients and healthy donors in age, gender and cell yields. Study results and caveats: There were fewer insertions and more deletions at the VDJ junctions of type 1 diabetes patients. Researchers reported that naive, central memory and Treg TCRB repertoires appeared more similar in patients than in healthy donors.

Isolated RNA was reverse transcribed in full, so expressed TCRB transcripts were sequenced. The assay was immunoSEQ multiplex PCR, and TCRdb's table has in-frame clones only and misses some. This sample has hundreds of thousands of clones, with less than 15% found just once. The trim removed 4 bases at V and 1 base at J, leaving 5 bases unmatched. This CDR3 comprises 15 residues. Germline lookup yields CDR1 SGHNT and CDR2 YENEEA. Points on this clone: Its antigen is still unknown.

The receptor comes from a man under 40 in good health. Material for sequencing was central memory CD4+ T cells from blood. This rearrangement joins TRBV11-3 to TRBJ2-3; 7 bases agree with TRBD2. The CDR3 sequence: CASSSLAARTDTQYF. DNA for the CDR3: TGTGCCAGCAGCTCCCTAGCGGCCCGCACAGATACGCAGTATTTT.